The rows below give T cell receptor beta chains drawn from one sample of a study of cytotoxic CD8 clonotypes in ibrutinib-treated CLL. Sequenced by immunoSEQ multiplex PCR; TCRdb stores in-frame clones only, minus some. The sample holds over 65,000 clones; about 85% are singletons and the top ten take more than 4.5%. Source: PBMCs, taken after 12 months of ibrutinib treatment. These receptors were obtained from a human donor with chronic lymphocytic leukemia. Both conserved end residues are part of each CDR3. Fields, in order: J gene, D gene, V gene, clone size, CDR3 protein, CDR3 DNA. A D gene is named only where the DNA matches it firmly. Not all rows give a size; the values are once, few, many and, for expanded clones, a class.

J: TRBJ1-2
D: .
V: TRBV7-3
size: .
CDR3: CASSSDPAGYGYTF
DNA: TGTGCCAGCAGCTCGGACCCGGCTGGCTATGGCTACACCTTC

J: TRBJ1-5
D: .
V: TRBV19
size: .
CDR3: CASSGGWGQPQHF
DNA: TGTGCCAGTAGTGGGGGGTGGGGCCAGCCCCAGCATTTT

J: TRBJ2-7
D: TRBD2
V: TRBV11-2
size: few
CDR3: CASSFPGLGTYEQYF
DNA: TGTGCCAGCAGCTTCCCGGGACTAGGGACCTACGAGCAGTACTTC

J: TRBJ2-7
D: .
V: TRBV11-1
size: .
CDR3: CASSPRWGDYEQYF
DNA: TGTGCCAGCAGCCCCCGTTGGGGTGACTACGAGCAGTACTTC

J: TRBJ1-4
D: .
V: TRBV7-8
size: .
CDR3: CASSLVVAGQNEKLFF
DNA: TGTGCCAGCAGCTTAGTAGTCGCCGGTCAGAATGAAAAACTGTTTTTT

J: TRBJ2-3
D: .
V: TRBV27
size: .
CDR3: CASSLRLATDTQYF
DNA: TGTGCCAGCAGTTTACGGCTAGCCACAGATACGCAGTATTTT

J: TRBJ2-7
D: TRBD2
V: TRBV5-1
size: .
CDR3: CASSSTAGSSYEQYF
DNA: TGCGCCAGCAGCTCCACAGCGGGGAGCTCCTACGAGCAGTACTTC

J: TRBJ2-3
D: .
V: TRBV7-2
size: .
CDR3: CASSLVGRSRGGDTQYF
DNA: TGTGCCAGCAGCTTAGTTGGGCGGAGTAGAGGAGGGGATACGCAGTATTTT

J: TRBJ2-5
D: .
V: TRBV5-1
size: .
CDR3: CASSFRPLGETQYF
DNA: TGCGCCAGCAGCTTTCGGCCCCTGGGAGAGACCCAGTACTTC

J: TRBJ2-1
D: TRBD2
V: TRBV7-7
size: .
CDR3: CASSPSGGAYNEQFF
DNA: TGTGCCAGCAGCCCGAGTGGGGGGGCCTACAATGAGCAGTTCTTC